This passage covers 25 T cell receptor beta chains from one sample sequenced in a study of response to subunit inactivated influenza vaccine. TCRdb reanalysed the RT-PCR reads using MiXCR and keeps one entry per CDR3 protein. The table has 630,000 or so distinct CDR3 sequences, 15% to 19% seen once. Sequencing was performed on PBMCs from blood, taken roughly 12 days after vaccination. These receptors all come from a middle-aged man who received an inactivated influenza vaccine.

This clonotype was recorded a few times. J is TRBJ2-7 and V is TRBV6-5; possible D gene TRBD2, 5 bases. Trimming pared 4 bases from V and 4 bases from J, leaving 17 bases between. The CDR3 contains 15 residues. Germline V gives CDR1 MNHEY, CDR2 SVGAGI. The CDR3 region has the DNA TGTGCCAGCAGTTCCCCGGGCCCGGGCGGGTACGAGCAGTACTTC. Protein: CASSSPGPGGYEQYF.

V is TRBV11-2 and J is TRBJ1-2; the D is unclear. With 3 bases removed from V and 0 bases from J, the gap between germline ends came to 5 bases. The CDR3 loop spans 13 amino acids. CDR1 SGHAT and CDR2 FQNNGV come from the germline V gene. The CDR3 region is CASSFTANYGYTF. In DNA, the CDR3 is TGTGCCAGCAGCTTTACAGCTAACTATGGCTACACCTTC.

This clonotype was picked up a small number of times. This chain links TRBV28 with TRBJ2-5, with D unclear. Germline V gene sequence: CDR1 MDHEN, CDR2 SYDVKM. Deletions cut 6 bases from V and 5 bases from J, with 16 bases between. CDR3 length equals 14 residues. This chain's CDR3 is CASSPIPGRETQYF. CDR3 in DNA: TGTGCCAGCAGCCCCATTCCTGGAAGGGAGACCCAGTACTTC.

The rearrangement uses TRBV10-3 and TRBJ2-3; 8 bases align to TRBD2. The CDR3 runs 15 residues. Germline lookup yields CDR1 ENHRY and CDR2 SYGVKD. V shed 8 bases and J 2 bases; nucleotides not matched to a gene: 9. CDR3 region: CAILSAGGNTDTQYF. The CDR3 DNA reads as TGTGCCATCCTTTCCGCGGGGGGCAACACAGATACGCAGTATTTT.

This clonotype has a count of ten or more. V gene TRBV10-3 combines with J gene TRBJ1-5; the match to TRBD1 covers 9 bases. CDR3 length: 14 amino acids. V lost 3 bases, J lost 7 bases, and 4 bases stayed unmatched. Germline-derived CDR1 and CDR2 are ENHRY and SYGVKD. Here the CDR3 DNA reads TGTGCCATCAGTGAACAGGGGGCGAGGCAGCCCCAGCATTTT. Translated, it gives CAISEQGARQPQHF.

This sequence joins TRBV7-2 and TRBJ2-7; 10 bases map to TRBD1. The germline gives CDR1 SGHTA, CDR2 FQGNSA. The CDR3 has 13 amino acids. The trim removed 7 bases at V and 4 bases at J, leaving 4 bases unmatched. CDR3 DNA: TGTGCCAGCAACCGGGACAGGGGTTACGAGCAGTACTTC. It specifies CASNRDRGYEQYF.

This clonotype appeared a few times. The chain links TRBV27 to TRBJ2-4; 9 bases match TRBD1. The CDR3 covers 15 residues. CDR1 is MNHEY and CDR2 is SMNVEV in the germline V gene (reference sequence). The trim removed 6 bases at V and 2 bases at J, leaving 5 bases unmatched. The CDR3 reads CASREDRGSKNIQYF. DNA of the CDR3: TGTGCCAGCAGGGAGGACAGGGGCTCCAAAAACATTCAGTACTTC.

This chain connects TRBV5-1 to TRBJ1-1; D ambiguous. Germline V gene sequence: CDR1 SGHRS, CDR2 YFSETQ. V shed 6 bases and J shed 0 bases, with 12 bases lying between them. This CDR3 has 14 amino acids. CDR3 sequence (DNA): TGCGCCAGCAACCCGACCGTTATGAACACTGAAGCTTTCTTT. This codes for CASNPTVMNTEAFF.

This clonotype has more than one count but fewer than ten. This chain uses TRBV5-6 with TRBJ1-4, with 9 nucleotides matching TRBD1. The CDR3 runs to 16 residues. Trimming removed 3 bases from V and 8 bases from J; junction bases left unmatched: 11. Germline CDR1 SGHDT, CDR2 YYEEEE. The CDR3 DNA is TGTGCCAGCAGCTCGGCACAGACAGGGGGTAGGGAAAAACTGTTTTTT. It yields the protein CASSSAQTGGREKLFF.

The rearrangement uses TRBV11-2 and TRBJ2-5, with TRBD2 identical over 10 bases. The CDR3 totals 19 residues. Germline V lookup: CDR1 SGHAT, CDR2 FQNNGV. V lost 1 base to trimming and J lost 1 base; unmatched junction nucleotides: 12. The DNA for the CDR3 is TGTGCCAGCAGCTTAGGGGTCGTCGTGCCTAGCGGGAGCCAAGAGACCCAGTACTTC. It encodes CASSLGVVVPSGSQETQYF.

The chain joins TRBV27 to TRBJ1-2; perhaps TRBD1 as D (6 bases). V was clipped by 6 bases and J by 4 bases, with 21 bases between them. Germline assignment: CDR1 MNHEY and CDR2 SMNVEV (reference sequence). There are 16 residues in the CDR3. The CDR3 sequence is CASSPGHPGLGYGYTF. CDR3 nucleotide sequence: TGTGCCAGCAGCCCGGGACATCCCGGCTTGGGCTATGGCTACACCTTC.

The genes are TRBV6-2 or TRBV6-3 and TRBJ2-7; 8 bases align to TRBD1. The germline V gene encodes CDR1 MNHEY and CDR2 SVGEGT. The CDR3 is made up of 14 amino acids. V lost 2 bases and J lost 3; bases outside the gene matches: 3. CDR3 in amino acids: CASSYRGQGYEQYF. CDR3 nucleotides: TGTGCCAGCAGTTACAGAGGACAGGGCTACGAGCAGTACTTC.

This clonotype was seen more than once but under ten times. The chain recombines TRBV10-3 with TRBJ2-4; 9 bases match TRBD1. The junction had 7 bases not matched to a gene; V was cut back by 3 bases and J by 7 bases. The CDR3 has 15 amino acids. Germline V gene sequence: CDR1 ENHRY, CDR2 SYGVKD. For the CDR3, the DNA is TGTGCCATCAGTGAAAATATGGGACAGGGTAACATTCAGTACTTC. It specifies CAISENMGQGNIQYF.

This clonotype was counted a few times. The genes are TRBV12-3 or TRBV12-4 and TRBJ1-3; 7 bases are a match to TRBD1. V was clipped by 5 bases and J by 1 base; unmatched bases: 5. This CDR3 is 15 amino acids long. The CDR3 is CASSLTGTSGNTIYF. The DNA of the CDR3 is TGTGCCAGCAGTCTGACAGGGACTTCTGGAAACACCATATATTTT.

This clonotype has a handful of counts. The chain's CDR3 is CASRPHRGGLNEQFF. The CDR3 bases are TGTGCCAGCAGACCTCACCGGGGGGGGCTCAATGAGCAGTTCTTC. The V gene is TRBV6-1, the J gene TRBJ2-1, with 8 nucleotides matching TRBD2. The junction had 10 bases not matched to a gene; V was cut back by 6 bases and J by 6 bases. This CDR3 has 15 residues. Germline V gene lookup returns CDR1 MNHNS and CDR2 SASEGT.

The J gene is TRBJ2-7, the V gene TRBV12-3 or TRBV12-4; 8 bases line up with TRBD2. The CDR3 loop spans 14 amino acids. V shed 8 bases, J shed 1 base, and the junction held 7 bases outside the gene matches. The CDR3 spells CASGSSSGSYEQYF. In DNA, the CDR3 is TGTGCCAGCGGTTCTTCTAGCGGGTCCTACGAGCAGTACTTC.

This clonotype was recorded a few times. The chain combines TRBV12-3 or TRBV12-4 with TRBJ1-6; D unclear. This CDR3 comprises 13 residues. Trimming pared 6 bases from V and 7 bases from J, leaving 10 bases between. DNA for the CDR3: TGTGCCAGCAGAATAACTGAGAATTCACCCCTCCACTTT. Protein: CASRITENSPLHF.

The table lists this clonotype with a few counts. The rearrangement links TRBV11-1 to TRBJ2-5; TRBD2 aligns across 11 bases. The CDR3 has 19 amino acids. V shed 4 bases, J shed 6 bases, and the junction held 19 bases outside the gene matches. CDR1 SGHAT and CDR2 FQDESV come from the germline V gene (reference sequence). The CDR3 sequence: CASSSLPGLADPKGQTQYF. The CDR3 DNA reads TGTGCCAGCAGCTCGTTACCGGGACTAGCGGACCCTAAGGGACAGACCCAGTACTTC.

The CDR3 is CASSHGLTEAFF. DNA for the CDR3: TGTGCCAGCAGCCACGGCCTCACTGAAGCTTTCTTT. The chain joins TRBV3-1 to TRBJ1-1; D is unresolved. Trimming removed 3 bases at V and 4 bases at J, with 6 bases between. Germline lookup yields CDR1 LGHDT and CDR2 YNNKEL (reference sequence). The CDR3 sequence is 12 residues long.

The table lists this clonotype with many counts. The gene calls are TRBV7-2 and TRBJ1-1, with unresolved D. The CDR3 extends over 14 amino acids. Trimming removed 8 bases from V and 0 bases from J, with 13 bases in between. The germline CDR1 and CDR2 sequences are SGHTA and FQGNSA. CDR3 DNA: TGTGCCAGCGAAGACATTTGGGTGAACACTGAAGCTTTCTTT. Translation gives CASEDIWVNTEAFF.

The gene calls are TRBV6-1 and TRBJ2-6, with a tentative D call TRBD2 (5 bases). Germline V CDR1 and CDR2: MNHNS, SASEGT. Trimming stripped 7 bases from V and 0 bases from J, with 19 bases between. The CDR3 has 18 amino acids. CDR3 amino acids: CASTGIGRGYSGANVLTF. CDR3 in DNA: TGTGCCAGCACTGGAATAGGGAGAGGTTACTCTGGGGCCAACGTCCTGACTTTC.

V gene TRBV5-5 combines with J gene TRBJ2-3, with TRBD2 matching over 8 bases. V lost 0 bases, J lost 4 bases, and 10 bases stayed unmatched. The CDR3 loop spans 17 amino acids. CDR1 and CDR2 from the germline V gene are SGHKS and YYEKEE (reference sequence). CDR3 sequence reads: CASSLVVGRGAADTQYF. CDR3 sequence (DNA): TGTGCCAGCAGCTTGGTAGTCGGGCGGGGGGCCGCAGATACGCAGTATTTT.

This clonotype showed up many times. The CDR3 DNA is TGCAGTGCTACCCCCGGGGTGGGGGAGCAGTACTTC. Translating it yields CSATPGVGEQYF. This chain connects TRBV20-1 to TRBJ2-7; possible D gene TRBD2, 5 bases. The CDR3 runs 12 residues. V was clipped by 4 bases and J by 7 bases, with 14 bases between them. In germline, CDR1 is DFQATT, CDR2 SNEGSKA (reference sequence).

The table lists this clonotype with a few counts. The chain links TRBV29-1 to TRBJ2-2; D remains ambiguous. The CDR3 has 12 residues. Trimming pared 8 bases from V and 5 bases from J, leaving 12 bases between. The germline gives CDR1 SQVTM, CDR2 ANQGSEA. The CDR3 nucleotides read TGCAGCTCCGGTGTGGAAACCGGGGAGCTGTTTTTT. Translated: CSSGVETGELFF.

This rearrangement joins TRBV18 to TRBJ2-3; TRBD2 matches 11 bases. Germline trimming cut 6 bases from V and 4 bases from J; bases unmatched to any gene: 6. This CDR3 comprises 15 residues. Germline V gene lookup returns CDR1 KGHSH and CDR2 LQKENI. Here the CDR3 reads CASSTRTSGPDTQYF. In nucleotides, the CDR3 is TGTGCCAGCTCCACGAGGACTAGCGGGCCAGATACGCAGTATTTT.